This is a list of T cell receptor beta chains from one sample in a study of regulatory T cells in long-lasting Graves disease. TCRdb fed the multiplex PCR reads into MiXCR, producing one record per CDR3 protein. The table shows 450,000 to 700,000 distinct CDR3 sequences, with approximately 13% occurring only once. This sample also appeared in a second study, on T cells in Graves' hyperthyroidism and ophthalmopathy.

The source was peripheral blood mononuclear cells (PBMCs), collected at new diagnosis, from a patient treated with antithyroid drugs. These receptors all come from a man aged 30-40 years with Graves disease. Each CDR3 is given without its conserved first and last residue.

V	J	CDR3
TRBV27	TRBJ2-5	ASSLKYQETQY
TRBV30	TRBJ1-1	AWSARTGGVTEAF
TRBV30	TRBJ2-6	AFRYQGRVTGANVLT
TRBV20-1	TRBJ2-2	SARAPTGDTGELF
TRBV9	TRBJ1-1	ASSQSTGDTEAF
TRBV6-1	TRBJ2-7	ASRMTGFYEQY
TRBV27	TRBJ1-2	ASSLLPPGANGYT
TRBV7-8	TRBJ1-4	ASSPRNGWSEKLF
TRBV14	TRBJ1-1	ASSLDPISGWNTEAF
TRBV5-1	TRBJ2-5	ASSLPGTAQETQY
TRBV5-4	TRBJ1-2	ASSFGGALNFYGYT
TRBV18	TRBJ2-4	ASSPSKENIQY
TRBV5-1	TRBJ2-7	ASSSPLAGVGEQY
TRBV11-1	TRBJ2-1	ASSLRQGLAGGNEQF
TRBV18	TRBJ2-5	ASSSGTGSETQY
TRBV20-1	TRBJ2-7	GLTQRDYEQY
TRBV24-1	TRBJ2-1	ATSDFGTGINNEQF
TRBV20-1	TRBJ1-6	SARDPRRSYNSPLH
TRBV5-1	TRBJ2-7	ASSFRGLFEQY
TRBV5-1	TRBJ2-7	ASSAGWGEQY
TRBV30	TRBJ1-2	AWSVRANYGYT
TRBV18	TRBJ2-7	ASSPSSTATYEQY
TRBV5-4	TRBJ2-7	ASSLPGVGSYEQY
TRBV3-1	TRBJ2-3	ASSQSRGRTDTQY
TRBV20-1	TRBJ2-7	SGTPTGDEQY
TRBV7-9	TRBJ1-1	ASSLLAADTEAF
TRBV5-1	TRBJ2-5	ASSEDRAEETQY
TRBV29-1	TRBJ2-1	SVERDNEQF
TRBV6-4	TRBJ2-6	ASSGRSGANVLT
TRBV2	TRBJ1-5	ASRVRDGSNQPQH
TRBV7-9	TRBJ2-1	ASSLEGDEQF
TRBV29-1	TRBJ1-1	SVWTGGNTEAF